This TCR beta chain was recorded in a study of cytomegalovirus exposure and HLA in healthy donors (dated by TCRdb to about 2017). Describing the broader study: In an earlier analysis of roughly 500 of the donors, 276 Gb of sequence data and some 120 million unique TCR beta sequences from about 179 million T cells were reported. The study aimed to test whether cataloging public T cell receptors could reveal signatures of past pathogen exposure. Typing coverage differed by locus: A, B, C, DRB1 and DQB1 were typed in about 620-630 donors, DQA1 in about 550, DPA1 in around 580, and DPB1 in 472. An earlier analysis of some 500 of the donors used high-throughput TCR beta sequencing to judge whether each TCR beta V gene segment behaved as functional or pseudogenic. In the later analysis, no new phenotypic data were used to find candidate immune exposures; instead, reliance was placed on TCR beta sequences and their occurrence across donors. The study profiled the T cell repertoires of fewer than 850 subjects by immunosequencing and related them to cytomegalovirus serostatus. A separate validation cohort of 100 to 150 different subjects was used in addition to the approximately 700-subject first cohort. A later genetic analysis took genome-wide SNP genotypes for about 55% of the roughly 670 donors and used that subset as a discovery cohort. Donor age, sex, ethnicity and CMV serostatus were compiled alongside the repertoire data. Across approximately 400 genotyped donors of the cohort, an average of about 240,000 unique TCR beta nucleotide sequences per donor were sequenced, and approximately 17% of those sequences were non-productive. Of the 300 to 400 genotyped donors, approximately 83% fell in the genetic ancestry cluster associated with self-reported Caucasian donors. The study combined high-throughput TCR immunosequencing, statistical association of individual TCRs with disease status, and machine learning to predict cytomegalovirus infection status. All discovery cohort repertoires had been generated on a single sequencing platform. To study patterns of TCR occurrence, a later analysis re-analyzed previously published TCR beta repertoires from 650 to 750 donors and added high-resolution HLA genotyping. Around 320 gigabases of sequencing data and roughly 90 million unique TCR sequences were included in an early release covering over 600 HLA-typed donors. Class I and class II HLA loci were covered by the typing at four-digit resolution. Because of strong linkage in the cohort, five DR-DQ haplotypes were treated as single units for association and clustering.

With regard to this clone: Its antigen is unknown. Within one base of it there is no much larger clone, and no base qualities were kept.

The method behind the library was the immunoSEQ multiplex PCR assay. A mixture of 60 forward primers for TCR Vbeta segments and 13 reverse primers for TCR Jbeta segments was used in the multiplex PCR. Amplification of the CDR3 region of rearranged TCR beta genes was performed with a multiplex PCR assay on genomic DNA. Amplified TCR beta libraries were sequenced as 87-base-pair reads on the Illumina HiSeq System. For the original study's pipeline: A later analysis counted approximately 76 million unique TCR beta chains across the 650 to 700 repertoires, and 10 million to 12 million of these chains were shared by at least two donors. Raw reads were error-corrected and collapsed into unique sequences with a nearest-neighbor algorithm that merged closely related sequences to remove PCR and sequencing errors. Alignment of CDR3 sequences to IMGT reference sequences was used to assign V, D and J gene segments. For a sequence to be retained, a match of at least six nucleotides to both a V gene segment and a J gene segment was required. Rearrangements were called productive when the CDR3 lacked stop codons and stayed in frame with V and J; all others were non-productive. CDR3 was defined by IMGT convention, running from the second conserved V-encoded cysteine to the conserved J-encoded phenylalanine. The earlier analysis of fewer than 750 of the donors excluded sequences that lacked an unambiguous match to a single V gene segment. In an earlier analysis of 500 to 750 of the donors, V segments were called functional above 56.7% productive rearrangements and were called segregating when the between-donor standard deviation exceeded 5%. To diagnose cytomegalovirus status from the catalog of TCR beta chain sequences, a statistical classification framework was built. In a later analysis, V and J genes were assigned by comparing TCR nucleotide sequences against IMGT/GENE-DB human TR gene sequences. A later analysis assigned CDR3 sequences and most-parsimonious VDJ recombination scenarios with the TCRdist pipeline. In a later analysis, every TCR beta chain was defined by the combination of its CDR3 amino acid sequence and its V-gene family, and reads without a unique V-gene family were dropped. To address suspected cross-contamination and a sequencing artifact, a later analysis removed approximately 590 highly shared, low-generation-probability nucleotide sequences. For each public chain, a later analysis derived a clonal expansion index from normalized ranks of inferred template counts within each repertoire. In a later analysis, generation probabilities were computed using a VDJ recombination model fitted to out-of-frame rearrangements, and the results were checked against IGoR. In a later analysis, hypergeometric tests were used to score TCR-TCR, TCR-HLA and TCR-CMV co-occurrence, with a repertoire-size bias correction applied to TCR pairs. A later analysis estimated false discovery rates by permuting HLA or CMV assignments 20 times. In a later analysis, co-occurring TCRs were grouped using DBSCAN, and TCRdist sequence similarity was added for clustering within HLA-allele-positive subsets. Co-occurrence clustering excluded repertoires with fewer than 30,000 or more than 120,000 public chains, plus five with anomalous nucleotide sharing. Not all clones reach the TCRdb copy of this immuneACCESS table, which keeps in-frame sequences only. Checked studies attribute under half of the gap to unresolved V genes and leave the rest unexplained. That table gives V, J and clone size, and the DNA gave D and trimming. For this sample the table gives some 150,000 clones, of which 80% to 90% were detected only once. About 5% of the sample is taken by the ten largest.

The cohort was made up of roughly 670 healthy bone marrow donors. At the time of sampling, all cohort members were nominally healthy, though unrecorded immune exposures were likely present. The donor was CMV seronegative and was included in the group of a few hundred seronegative cohort members. Each donor provided a peripheral blood sample, and peripheral blood mononuclear cells were used for TCR beta sequencing. Genomic DNA extraction from the blood cell samples was performed with the Qiagen DNeasy Blood Extraction Kit. Taken from cysteine to phenylalanine, the CDR3 has 20 residues. The only DNA kept is the CDR3, 60 bases in frame from the first base. V is pruned by 5 bases and J by 0 bases, leaving 19 bases of the junction without a gene match. Reading the germline V gene gives CDR1 SGHVS and CDR2 FQNEAQ. Points the paper makes about the study in general: A later genetic analysis reported fewer N-insertions in productive TCRs among donors in an Asian-associated ancestry cluster than the roughly 670-donor mean. In a later analysis, the rate of TCR association differed among HLA loci, with DRB1 alleles having the most associated TCRs and HLA-C alleles having the fewest. A further reported finding was that TCR beta sequences accurately predicted the HLA-A and HLA-B alleles for most subjects in the first cohort. Some IMGT-functional V segments, including TRBV6-2 and TRBV6-3, could not be distinguished by the 87-base-pair reads and were therefore excluded. Linkage disequilibrium might explain the correlated functional status among segregating V segments, but an unknown experimental factor could not be ruled out. Three of the identified cytomegalovirus-associated TCR beta chains were confirmed in vitro to be specific for cytomegalovirus antigens. Because HLA typing was unavailable for some donors at each locus, only the typed subset was used in association tests. Strong co-occurrence of HLA alleles, especially DR and DQ, made assigning TCR associations to individual alleles difficult. Cytomegalovirus status was reported to be diagnosed by the classifier with high specificity and sensitivity in both the original and validation cohorts. Across donors, most TCR sequences were observed very rarely, whereas some public TCRs were present in many individuals. A later analysis associated 15,000 to 20,000 TCR beta sequences with specific HLA alleles at a false discovery rate of 0.05. V-gene and J-gene trimming of TCR beta chains was associated with a missense DCLRE1C variant in a later genetic analysis, and the association was replicated in an independent cohort. In an earlier analysis of a few hundred of the donors, most TCR beta V segments were observed in productive rearrangements about 87% or about 30% of the time, broadly matching IMGT annotations. The only immune exposure information available for the cohort was CMV serostatus. The earlier analysis of around 600 of the donors excluded some 15 rarely observed V segments, including chromosome 9 orphons, because counts were too low. In a later analysis, most CMV-associated TCR beta chains were found to appear HLA-restricted, with HLA associations seemingly driven largely by CMV exposure. Sequencing depth was assumed to be roughly uniform across donors in the presence/absence analyses, though that assumption may not hold. In a later analysis, HLA-associated TCR beta chains showed more clonal expansion and lower generation probabilities than non-associated chains that were equally common. A cluster of highly shared sequence variants was judged likely to be a technical artifact of the sequencing pipeline. A total of roughly 160 TCR beta chains were listed by the study as associated with cytomegalovirus. The cohort was sequenced for TCR beta chains only, and without alpha or paired-chain data the features that could be detected were limited. According to a later analysis, parvovirus B19, influenza, CMV and Epstein-Barr virus appeared linked to several top co-occurrence clusters. According to the authors, the approach could potentially be generalized to other disease states and immunological phenotypes.

The sample was PBMCs. The V and J segments used are TRBV7-8 and TRBJ2-5; TRBD2 agrees with 9 junctional bases. This sequence originates from a woman in her thirties in good health and CMV-seronegative. The encoded CDR3 is CASSLQFLRGGRRNQETQYF. At the DNA level, the sequence is TGTGCCAGCAGCCTCCAATTTTTGCGGGGGGGCAGGCGGAACCAAGAGACCCAGTACTTC.